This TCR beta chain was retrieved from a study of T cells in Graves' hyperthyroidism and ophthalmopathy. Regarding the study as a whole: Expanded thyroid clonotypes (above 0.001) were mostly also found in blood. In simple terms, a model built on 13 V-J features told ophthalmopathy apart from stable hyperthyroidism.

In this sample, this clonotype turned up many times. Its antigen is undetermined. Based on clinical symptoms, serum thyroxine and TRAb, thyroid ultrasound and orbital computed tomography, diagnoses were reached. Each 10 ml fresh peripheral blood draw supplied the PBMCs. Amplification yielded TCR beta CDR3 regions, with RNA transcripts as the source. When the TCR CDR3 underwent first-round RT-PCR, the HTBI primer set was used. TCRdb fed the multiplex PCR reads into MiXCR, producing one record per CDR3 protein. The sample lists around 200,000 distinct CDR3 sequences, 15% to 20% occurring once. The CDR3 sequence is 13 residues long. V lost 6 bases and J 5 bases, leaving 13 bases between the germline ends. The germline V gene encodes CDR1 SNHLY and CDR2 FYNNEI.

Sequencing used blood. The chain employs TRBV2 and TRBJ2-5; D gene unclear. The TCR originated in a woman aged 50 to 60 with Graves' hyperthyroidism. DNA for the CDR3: TGTGCCAGCAGGATTCGTGATACGGAGACCCAGTACTTC. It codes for CASRIRDTETQYF.